The source of this T cell receptor (beta chain) is a study of T cell changes during pregnancy in multiple sclerosis. The CDR3 has 14 amino acids. Germline V lookup: CDR1 GTSNPN, CDR2 SVGIG (reference sequence). V lost 5 bases and J 3 bases, leaving 15 bases between the germline ends. Repertoires were generated with immunoSEQ multiplex PCR, while TCRdb's copy carries only in-frame clones and drops some. The sample consists of 100,000 or so clones, around 93% of them appearing once. The V gene is TRBV30, the J gene TRBJ2-3; possibly TRBD2 for D (6 bases). Sample: peripheral blood, taken in the third trimester of pregnancy. This clonotype was sampled from a female donor with multiple sclerosis, enrolled in a pregnancy study. CDR3 loop: CAWGPGGLTDTQYF. The DNA of the CDR3 is TGTGCCTGGGGACCCGGCGGACTAACAGATACGCAGTATTTT.